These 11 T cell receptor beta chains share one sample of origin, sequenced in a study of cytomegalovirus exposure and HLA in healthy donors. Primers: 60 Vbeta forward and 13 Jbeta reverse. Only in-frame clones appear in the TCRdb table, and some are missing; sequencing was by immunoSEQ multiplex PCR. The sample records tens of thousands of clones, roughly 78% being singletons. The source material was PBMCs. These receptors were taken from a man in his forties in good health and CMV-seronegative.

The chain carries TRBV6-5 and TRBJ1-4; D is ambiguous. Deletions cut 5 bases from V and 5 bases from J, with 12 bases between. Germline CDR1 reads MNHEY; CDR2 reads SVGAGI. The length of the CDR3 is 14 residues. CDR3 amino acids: CASSSSTENEKLFF. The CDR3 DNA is TGTGCCAGCAGTAGCTCCACCGAGAATGAAAAACTGTTTTTT.

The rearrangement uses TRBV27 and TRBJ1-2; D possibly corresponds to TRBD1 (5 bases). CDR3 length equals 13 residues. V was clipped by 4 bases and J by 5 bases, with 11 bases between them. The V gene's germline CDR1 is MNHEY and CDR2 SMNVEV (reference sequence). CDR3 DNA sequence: TGTGCCAGCAGTTCCTTTAAGGGGTATGGCTACACCTTC. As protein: CASSSFKGYGYTF.

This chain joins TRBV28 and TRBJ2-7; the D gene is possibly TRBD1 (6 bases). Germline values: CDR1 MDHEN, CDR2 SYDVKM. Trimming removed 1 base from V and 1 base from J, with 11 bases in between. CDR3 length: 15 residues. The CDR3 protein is CASSLSRQGSYEQYF. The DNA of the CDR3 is TGTGCCAGCAGTTTATCTCGGCAGGGGTCCTACGAGCAGTACTTC.

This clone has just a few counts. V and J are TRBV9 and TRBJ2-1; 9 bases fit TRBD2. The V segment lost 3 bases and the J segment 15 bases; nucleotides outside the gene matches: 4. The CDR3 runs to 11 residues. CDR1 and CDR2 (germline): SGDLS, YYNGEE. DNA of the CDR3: TGTGCCAGCAGCGGGCGGGGGGGCCTGTTCTTC. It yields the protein CASSGRGGLFF.

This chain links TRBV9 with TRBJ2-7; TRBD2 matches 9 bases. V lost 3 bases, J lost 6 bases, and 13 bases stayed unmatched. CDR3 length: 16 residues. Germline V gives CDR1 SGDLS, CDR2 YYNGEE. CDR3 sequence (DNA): TGTGCCAGCAGCGAGCCCCCGGGACTAGCAACTACCGAGCAGTACTTC. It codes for CASSEPPGLATTEQYF.

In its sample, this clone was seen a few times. As DNA, the CDR3 is TGTGCCATCAGCCGGGACATCGCGAACACCGGGGAGCTGTTTTTT. As protein: CAISRDIANTGELFF. J is TRBJ2-2 and V is TRBV10-3, with D possibly being TRBD1 (6 bases). Germline V CDR1 and CDR2: ENHRY, SYGVKD. Trimming pared 6 bases from V and 0 bases from J, leaving 11 bases between. CDR3 length: 15 amino acids.

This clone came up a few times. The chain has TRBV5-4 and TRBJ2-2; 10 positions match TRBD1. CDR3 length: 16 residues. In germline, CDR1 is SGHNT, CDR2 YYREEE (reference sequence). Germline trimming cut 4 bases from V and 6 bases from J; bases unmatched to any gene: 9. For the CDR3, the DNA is TGTGCCAGCAGCAGGACCGGGACAGGGGTTTCCGGGGAGCTGTTTTTT. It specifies CASSRTGTGVSGELFF. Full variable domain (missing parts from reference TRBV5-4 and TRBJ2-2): ETGVTQSPTHLIKTRGQQVTLRCSSQSGHNTVSWYQQALGQGPQFIFQYYREEENGRGNFPPRFSGLQFPNYSSELNVNALELDDSALYLCASSRTGTGVSGELFFGEGSRLTVL.

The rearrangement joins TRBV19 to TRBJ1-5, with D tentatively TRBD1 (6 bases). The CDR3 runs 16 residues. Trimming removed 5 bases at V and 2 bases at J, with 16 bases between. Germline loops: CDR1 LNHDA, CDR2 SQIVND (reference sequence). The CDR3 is CASSGGGGGGNQPQHF. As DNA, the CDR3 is TGTGCCAGTAGTGGGGGTGGGGGGGGCGGCAATCAGCCCCAGCATTTT.

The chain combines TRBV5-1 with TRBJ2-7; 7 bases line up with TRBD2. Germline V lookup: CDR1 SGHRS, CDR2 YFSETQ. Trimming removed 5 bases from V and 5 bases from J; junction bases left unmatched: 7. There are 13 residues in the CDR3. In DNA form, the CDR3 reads TGCGCCAGCAGTTGGGGGGGTCAGAACGAGCAGTACTTC. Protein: CASSWGGQNEQYF.

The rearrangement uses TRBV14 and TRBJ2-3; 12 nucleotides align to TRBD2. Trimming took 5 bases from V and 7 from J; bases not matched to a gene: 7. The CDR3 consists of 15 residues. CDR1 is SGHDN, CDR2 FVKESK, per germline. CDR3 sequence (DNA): TGTGCCAGCAGCGAGACTAGCGGGAGTTGGTATACGCAGTATTTT. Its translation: CASSETSGSWYTQYF.

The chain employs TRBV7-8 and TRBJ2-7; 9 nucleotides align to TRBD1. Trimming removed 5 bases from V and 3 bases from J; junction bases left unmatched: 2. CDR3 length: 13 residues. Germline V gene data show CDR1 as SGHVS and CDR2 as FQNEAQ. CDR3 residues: CASSADRGYEQYF. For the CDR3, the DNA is TGTGCCAGCAGCGCGGACAGGGGCTACGAGCAGTACTTC.